A selection of T cell receptor beta chains follows, all from one sample in a study of low-dose radiotherapy and immunotherapy resistance in tumors. TCRdb fed the reads into MiXCR, producing one record per CDR3 protein. This sample has 75,000 to 95,000 distinct CDR3 sequences, with approximately 17% found just once. Sequences were derived from PBMCs, sampled before treatment. The receptors derive from a male donor with prostate cancer. Both conserved end residues are part of each CDR3. A D gene is named only where the DNA matches it firmly. The size field is filled for only some rows; it gives once, few, many or a size class.

J gene | clone size | D gene | V gene | CDR3 DNA | CDR3 protein
TRBJ1-1 | - | - | TRBV5-3 | TGTGCCAGCAGCTTGACGAGCCGGACCACTGAAGCTTTCTTT | CASSLTSRTTEAFF
TRBJ2-1 | - | TRBD1 | TRBV5-1 | TGCGCCAGCAGGACATCAGGGACAGGGACCTACAATGAGCAGTTCTTC | CASRTSGTGTYNEQFF
TRBJ2-6 | many | - | TRBV6-6 | TGTGCCAGCAGTTACTCGAAGGGAAGTGGGGCCAACGTCCTGACTTTC | CASSYSKGSGANVLTF
TRBJ2-1 | many | - | TRBV5-4 | TGTGCCAGCAATCCTCGTGGAGGGGATAACAATGAGCAGTTCTTC | CASNPRGGDNNEQFF
TRBJ2-6 | many | - | TRBV28 | TGTGCCAGCAACCCCGGGTGGGTTGGGGCCAACGTCCTGACTTTC | CASNPGWVGANVLTF
TRBJ1-3 | many | - | TRBV28 | TGTGCCAGCAGTTTAGGGCCTAACACCATATATTTT | CASSLGPNTIYF
TRBJ2-7 | many | - | TRBV28 | TGTGCCAGCAGTTCCGGGGACTTCGGCTACGAGCAGTACTTC | CASSSGDFGYEQYF
TRBJ2-5 | - | TRBD1 | TRBV20-1 | TGCAGTGCGAGAACCGGGACAGCAGAAGAGACCCAGTACTTC | CSARTGTAEETQYF
TRBJ2-1 | many | - | TRBV6-5 | TGTGCCAGCAGTTACTCGTCAGGGGTTGAGCAGTTCTTC | CASSYSSGVEQFF
TRBJ1-5 | many | - | TRBV20-1 | TGCAGTGCTAGAGATCACGTACGGGGAAATGGGCCCCAGCATTTT | CSARDHVRGNGPQHF
TRBJ1-4 | many | TRBD1 | TRBV27 | TGTGCCAGCAGTCGGGACAGGGGGTCCGCAAATGAAAAACTGTTTTTT | CASSRDRGSANEKLFF
TRBJ1-6 | many | TRBD1 | TRBV4-2 | TGTGCCAGCAGCCGGGTTGCGAGGGACAGTCTAGGTTCACCCCTCCACTTT | CASSRVARDSLGSPLHF
TRBJ2-1 | - | - | TRBV9 | TGTGCCAGCAGCGGGAGGCCAGGCAATGAGCAGTTCTTC | CASSGRPGNEQFF
TRBJ2-1 | many | TRBD2 | TRBV7-3 | TGTGCCAGCAGCTTAAGCGTGGCGCCAGCGGGAGGACACAATGAGCAGTTCTTC | CASSLSVAPAGGHNEQFF
TRBJ2-1 | many | - | TRBV11-2 | TGTGCCAGCAGGGATACTAGGGGTGGAGCCATCTACAATGAGCAGTTCTTC | CASRDTRGGAIYNEQFF
TRBJ2-1 | many | TRBD1 | TRBV5-1 | TGCGCCAGCAGCTTGGGCGGGACAGGCTACAATGAGCAGTTCTTC | CASSLGGTGYNEQFF
TRBJ1-2 | - | - | TRBV5-1 | TGCGCCAGCAGCTTGGGACCCAGAGGATGGACATTGGATGCTAACTATGGCTACACCTTC | CASSLGPRGWTLDANYGYTF
TRBJ2-3 | many | - | TRBV4-1 | TGCGCCAGCAGCCAAGAGCGGGGGCGATACAGTGATACGCAGTATTTT | CASSQERGRYSDTQYF
TRBJ1-5 | many | - | TRBV20-1 | TGCAGTGCTAGGGTCCAGGGCCATAGCAATCAGCCCCAGCATTTT | CSARVQGHSNQPQHF
TRBJ2-4 | many | - | TRBV7-3 | TGTGCCAGCAGCTTACTTCCAGGGGCGGACATTCAGTACTTC | CASSLLPGADIQYF
TRBJ1-1 | many | TRBD1 | TRBV7-9 | TGTGCCAGCAGCCCGCTTGCTAACAGGGGGCGGTTGGGTGAAGCTTTCTTT | CASSPLANRGRLGEAFF
TRBJ2-4 | many | TRBD1 | TRBV11-1 | TGTGCCAGCAGCGACAGGGGCCTTGCCAAAAACATTCAGTACTTC | CASSDRGLAKNIQYF
TRBJ2-7 | many | TRBD2 | TRBV11-2 | TGTGCCAGCAGCTTGGGCCTAGCGGGAGGGCCTCCTTACGAGCAGTACTTC | CASSLGLAGGPPYEQYF
TRBJ2-7 | many | - | TRBV3-1 | TGTGCCAGCAGCCAAGGCGCCAGGGCCGAGCAGTACTTC | CASSQGARAEQYF
TRBJ2-1 | many | TRBD2 | TRBV19 | TGTGCCAGTAAGGAGGGAGGGCCGTACAATGAGCAGTTCTTC | CASKEGGPYNEQFF
TRBJ2-1 | - | - | TRBV20-1 | TGCAGTGACGAGGGTATTATGAACTACAATGAGCAGTTCTTC | CSDEGIMNYNEQFF
TRBJ2-1 | - | TRBD2 | TRBV15 | TGTGCCACCAGCAGAGTGTTAGCGGGAGGGTCCTACAATGAGCAGTTCTTC | CATSRVLAGGSYNEQFF
TRBJ1-6 | many | - | TRBV3-1 | TGTGCCAGCAGCCAAGACGGAGCGAGTTCACCCCTCCACTTT | CASSQDGASSPLHF
TRBJ2-2 | many | TRBD1 | TRBV9 | TGTGCCAGCAGCACATTAGGGACAGGGCCTTTCAACACCGGGGAGCTGTTTTTT | CASSTLGTGPFNTGELFF
TRBJ2-1 | - | - | TRBV10-3 | TGTGCCATCAGGGACTTTATCTACAATGAGCAGTTCTTC | CAIRDFIYNEQFF
TRBJ1-1 | many | - | TRBV5-1 | TGCGCCAGCAGCTTGGAGGGTACAGGGATGAACACTGAAGCTTTCTTT | CASSLEGTGMNTEAFF
TRBJ2-2 | many | TRBD2 | TRBV7-6 | TGTGCCAGCAGCTTGGGGACTAGCGCGAGAACCGGGGAGCTGTTTTTT | CASSLGTSARTGELFF
TRBJ2-1 | many | TRBD1 | TRBV5-1 | TGCGCCAGCAGCTTGGGACAGGGCCCGAGGAATGAGCAGTTCTTC | CASSLGQGPRNEQFF
TRBJ2-7 | once | - | TRBV29-1 | TGCAGCGTAGACCCCGGAGGGTCCTACGAGCAGTACTTC | CSVDPGGSYEQYF
TRBJ2-3 | many | TRBD2 | TRBV2 | TGTGCCAGCACGGAGCGGGAGGGCCTGTCGCAGTATTTT | CASTEREGLSQYF
TRBJ2-7 | many | - | TRBV25-1 | TGTGCCAGCAGTAGAGTCTACGAGCAGTACTTC | CASSRVYEQYF
TRBJ1-2 | many | TRBD1 | TRBV12-3/TRBV12-4 | TGTGCCAGCAGCGGGACAGGATATGGCTACACCTTC | CASSGTGYGYTF
TRBJ2-7 | many | TRBD2 | TRBV28 | TGTGCCAGCAGGCTGGGACTAGCGGGAGGATACGAGCAGTACTTC | CASRLGLAGGYEQYF
TRBJ2-7 | many | TRBD2 | TRBV7-2 | TGTGCCAGCAGCCGGACTAGCGGGGATCTCTACGAGCAGTACTTC | CASSRTSGDLYEQYF
TRBJ1-5 | many | TRBD1 | TRBV23-1 | TGCGCCAGCAGTCAAGGGGCAGGGGGCAACTATCAGCCCCAGCATTTT | CASSQGAGGNYQPQHF
TRBJ1-1 | - | - | TRBV28 | TGTGCCAGCAGCTCATGGGGGGGGGCCGACACTGAAGCTTTCTTT | CASSSWGGADTEAFF
TRBJ1-5 | many | TRBD1 | TRBV6-2/TRBV6-3 | TGTGCCAGCAGTTACTCGACAGGGGGAAATCAGCCCCAGCATTTT | CASSYSTGGNQPQHF
TRBJ2-1 | - | TRBD1 | TRBV4-3 | TGCGCCAGCAGCCAAGATCCGACAGGGGGCGCATCCGCGCAGTTCTTC | CASSQDPTGGASAQFF
TRBJ1-5 | many | - | TRBV28 | TGTGCCAGCATGGGAGGGGTGCGGCCCCAGCATTTT | CASMGGVRPQHF
TRBJ2-1 | many | TRBD1 | TRBV28 | TGTGCCAGCAGATACTCGGGACAGGGAGTTAATGAGCAGTTCTTC | CASRYSGQGVNEQFF
TRBJ1-5 | few | - | TRBV7-9 | TGTGCCAGCAGCCAAGGGGGGGTCCAGCCCCAGCATTTT | CASSQGGVQPQHF
TRBJ2-7 | many | - | TRBV20-1 | TGCAGTGCTAGAGATGAGGCGGGAACCTACGAGCAGTACTTC | CSARDEAGTYEQYF
TRBJ1-5 | - | TRBD1 | TRBV9 | TGTGCCAGCAGCGCTCGGACAGGGAAGCAGCCCCAGCATTTT | CASSARTGKQPQHF
TRBJ1-5 | many | TRBD1 | TRBV24-1 | TGTGCCACCAGTGCCGCGGGACAGGGTGAGAATCAGCCCCAGCATTTT | CATSAAGQGENQPQHF
TRBJ2-7 | many | - | TRBV20-1 | TGCAGTGCTGGGACTTCCAACGAGCAGTACTTC | CSAGTSNEQYF
TRBJ2-1 | many | - | TRBV11-1 | TGTGCCAGCAGCTCCGAGAGCTCCTACAATGAGCAGTTCTTC | CASSSESSYNEQFF
TRBJ2-4 | many | TRBD2 | TRBV27 | TGTGCCAGCAGGGAGAGCGGGAGAGACATTCAGTACTTC | CASRESGRDIQYF